A single sample gave rise to the 14 T cell receptor beta chains below, sequenced in a study of identical twins. TCRdb reanalysed the 5' RACE reads using MiXCR and keeps one entry per CDR3 protein. Found here are 1.5 million to 2 million distinct CDR3 sequences, roughly a third of them singletons; the top ten hold under 0.35%. Sequencing was performed on cord blood. Receptors originate from a newborn girl in good health.

Concerning this clonotype: The junction departs from germline at one end; a sequencing error may be responsible. The V gene is TRBV10-3, the J gene TRBJ2-7; a weak D match, TRBD2 (5 bases). Germline V gene data show CDR1 as ENHRY and CDR2 as SYGVKD. This CDR3 contains 12 residues. CDR3 in amino acids: CAISEGGNEQSF. DNA of the CDR3: TGTGCCATCAGTGAAGGAGGTAACGAGCAGTCCTTC.

This chain links TRBV28 with TRBJ2-2; 14 positions agree with TRBD2. The CDR3 has 17 amino acids. Trimming at V came to 2 bases and at J to 7 bases, leaving 6 bases not matched to a gene. In germline, CDR1 is MDHEN, CDR2 SYDVKM. The CDR3 bases are TGTGCCAGCAGTTTACAGGGGACTAGCGGGAGACGCGGGGAGCTGTTTTTT. Translated: CASSLQGTSGRRGELFF.

This clonotype has a count of ten or more. V gene TRBV20-1 combines with J gene TRBJ2-4; D remains ambiguous. With 1 base removed from V and 0 bases from J, the gap between germline ends came to 13 bases. This CDR3 comprises 16 residues. Germline V gives CDR1 DFQATT, CDR2 SNEGSKA (reference sequence). CDR3 sequence (DNA): TGCAGTGCTAGAGGGGTGGCGGAAATAGCCAAAAACATTCAGTACTTC. This translates into CSARGVAEIAKNIQYF.

This clonotype occurred a few times. J is TRBJ2-3 and V is TRBV20-1, with 9 bases fitting TRBD1. V lost 3 bases to trimming and J lost 3 bases; unmatched junction nucleotides: 4. This CDR3 is 14 amino acids long. Germline values: CDR1 DFQATT, CDR2 SNEGSKA (reference sequence). The CDR3 DNA is TGCAGTGCTAGGGGGGACAGGGAGACAGATACGCAGTATTTT. It is translated as CSARGDRETDTQYF.

The chain couples TRBV10-3 to TRBJ2-7; TRBD2 matches at 7 bases. Germline values: CDR1 ENHRY, CDR2 SYGVKD. Unmatched junction bases numbered 11, after V lost 4 bases and J lost 2 bases. This CDR3 is built from 16 residues. The CDR3 region has the DNA TGTGCCATCAGTGTCGGAAGCGGGGTCGAAGCCTACGAGCAGTACTTC. This sequence encodes CAISVGSGVEAYEQYF.

The rearrangement links TRBV20-1 to TRBJ2-5; TRBD2 matches at 7 bases. V gave up 1 base and J gave up 4 bases; unmatched junction bases: 3. Germline V gene sequence: CDR1 DFQATT, CDR2 SNEGSKA (reference sequence). The length of the CDR3 is 13 residues. DNA for the CDR3: TGCAGTGCTAGAGTCGGGAGGCTAGAGACCCAGTACTTC. Protein sequence: CSARVGRLETQYF.

This clonotype was seen only a few times. The rearrangement joins TRBV5-8 to TRBJ2-7; 9 bases match TRBD2. CDR1 and CDR2 from the germline V gene are SGHTS and YDEGEE. The length of the CDR3 is 15 residues. J was trimmed by 1 base and V by 3 bases; bases with no gene match: 5. CDR3 region: CASSSLAGISYEQYF. The CDR3 DNA reads TGTGCCAGCAGCTCCCTAGCGGGGATATCCTACGAGCAGTACTTC.

This rearrangement joins TRBV12-3 or TRBV12-4 to TRBJ1-2, with a possible D match to TRBD1 (5 bases). The CDR3 totals 14 residues. The V gene lost 5 bases and the J gene lost 3 bases, with 13 bases spanning the gap. The CDR3 DNA is TGTGCCAGCAGTCCACAGGTGGTCGACTATGGCTACACCTTC. It translates to CASSPQVVDYGYTF.

The chain joins TRBV12-3 or TRBV12-4 to TRBJ2-1; 8 bases are shared with TRBD2. The CDR3 sequence is 18 residues long. The J segment lost 0 bases and the V segment lost 5 bases, leaving 12 bases of the junction unmatched. The CDR3 sequence is CASSRPLSSGHSYNEQFF. CDR3 DNA: TGTGCCAGCAGTCGTCCCCTCTCTAGCGGGCACTCCTACAATGAGCAGTTCTTC.

As to this clonotype: This sequence may be a read error, since a much larger clone differs from it by one base. The chain couples TRBV12-5 to TRBJ2-1; a weak D match, TRBD2 (7 bases). The germline V gene has CDR1 LGHNT and CDR2 FRNRAP. The CDR3 length is 15 residues. V dropped 3 bases and J dropped 4 bases, with 13 bases sitting between them. The CDR3 region is CASGFSAGAYNEQFF. In DNA, the CDR3 is TGTGCTAGTGGTTTTAGCGCGGGGGCTTACAATGAGCAGTTCTTC.

This clonotype was seen once. The junction differs from germline at one of its ends, possibly a read error. The chain has TRBV3-1 and TRBJ1-2; D may be TRBD1 (6 bases). This CDR3 is built from 15 residues. CDR1 and CDR2 (germline): LGHDT, YNNKEL (reference sequence). CDR3 sequence (DNA): TGTACCAGCAGCCGAAACAGGGACCCCGGGTACGGCTACACCTTC. Translation: CTSSRNRDPGYGYTF. Combining the CDR3 with reference TRBV3-1 and TRBJ1-2 gives the whole variable domain DTAVSQTPKYLVTQMGNDKSIKCEQNLGHDTMYWYKQDSKKFLKIMFSYNNKELIINETVPNRFSPKSPDKAHLNLHINSLELGDSAVYFCTSSRNRDPGYGYTFGSGTRLTVV.

This chain uses TRBV5-1 with TRBJ2-3, with 7 bases matching TRBD1. CDR3 length equals 13 residues. V was clipped by 5 bases and J by 5 bases; unmatched bases: 5. Germline V gene sequence: CDR1 SGHRS, CDR2 YFSETQ. For the CDR3, the DNA is TGCGCCAGCAGACGGACAGGTCTAGATACGCAGTATTTT. It codes for CASRRTGLDTQYF.

This clonotype was counted between two and nine times. This sequence joins TRBV29-1 and TRBJ1-5, with TRBD1 matching over 9 bases. The CDR3 length is 13 residues. Per germline, CDR1 SQVTM and CDR2 ANQGSEA. J gave up 6 bases and V 0 bases, and 0 bases lay outside the gene matches. The CDR3 nucleotides are TGCAGCGTTGAAGAGGACAGGGGTCAGCCCCAGCATTTT. Protein sequence: CSVEEDRGQPQHF.

This clonotype was counted a few times. The chain has TRBV3-1 and TRBJ2-1; TRBD2 agrees at 16 bases. Germline V gives CDR1 LGHDT, CDR2 YNNKEL (reference sequence). V lost 7 bases and J lost 4; bases outside the gene matches: 4. The CDR3 runs to 16 residues. The CDR3 DNA sequence: TGTGCCAGCAAGGGACTAGCGGGGGGGCCGTACAATGAGCAGTTCTTC. Translation: CASKGLAGGPYNEQFF.